These T cell receptor beta chains were read from a single sample in a study of blood T cell repertoires in COVID-19. Assay used: immunoSEQ multiplex PCR; TCRdb lists only in-frame clones, some missing. This table holds 350,000 to 550,000 clones, roughly nine tenths found once. The sequenced sample consisted of PBMCs or T cells enriched from blood (not recorded which). These receptors all stem from a woman aged 18-35 years with acute COVID-19. The conserved cysteine and the conserved F or W are not part of the CDR3 here. Fields, in order: V gene, clone size, J gene, CDR3 protein. Clone size is not always given. Where it is, it says once, few, many or a class for expanded clones.

v_gene: TRBV7-8
abundance: NA
j_gene: TRBJ2-1
CDR3aa: ASSSRQGPYNEQF

v_gene: TRBV15
abundance: NA
j_gene: TRBJ2-3
CDR3aa: ATSRDWGLATTDTQY

v_gene: TRBV30
abundance: NA
j_gene: TRBJ2-2
CDR3aa: AWSERERDTGELF

v_gene: TRBV27
abundance: NA
j_gene: TRBJ1-4
CDR3aa: ASSLGGFHNEKLF

v_gene: TRBV6-5
abundance: NA
j_gene: TRBJ1-6
CDR3aa: ASIIERENSPLH

v_gene: TRBV4-2
abundance: NA
j_gene: TRBJ2-1
CDR3aa: ASSQAGGSWNEQF

v_gene: TRBV7-6
abundance: NA
j_gene: TRBJ1-2
CDR3aa: ASSPGLGYGYT

v_gene: TRBV11-2
abundance: NA
j_gene: TRBJ2-3
CDR3aa: ASSLDVLTDTQY

v_gene: TRBV29-1
abundance: NA
j_gene: TRBJ2-5
CDR3aa: SVGPDRAGTQY

v_gene: TRBV2
abundance: NA
j_gene: TRBJ1-2
CDR3aa: ASSVYRGEGYT

v_gene: TRBV28
abundance: few
j_gene: TRBJ1-2
CDR3aa: ASRRGQEFYGYT

v_gene: TRBV29-1
abundance: NA
j_gene: TRBJ2-1
CDR3aa: SVPHRARYNEQF

v_gene: TRBV7-6
abundance: NA
j_gene: TRBJ2-5
CDR3aa: ASSQRGTQETQY

v_gene: TRBV6-6
abundance: NA
j_gene: TRBJ1-5
CDR3aa: ASSFDTQPQH

v_gene: TRBV19
abundance: NA
j_gene: TRBJ1-5
CDR3aa: ASRPDRGDQPQH

v_gene: TRBV5-1
abundance: NA
j_gene: TRBJ1-3
CDR3aa: ASQTGAGNTIY

v_gene: TRBV30
abundance: NA
j_gene: TRBJ2-3
CDR3aa: AWSVGLDTNTDTQY

v_gene: TRBV9
abundance: NA
j_gene: TRBJ2-3
CDR3aa: ASSVNSGGTDTQY

v_gene: TRBV6-5
abundance: NA
j_gene: TRBJ2-5
CDR3aa: ASSRAGGGKETQY

v_gene: TRBV9
abundance: NA
j_gene: TRBJ2-7
CDR3aa: ASSPTGVSTYEQY

v_gene: TRBV4-1
abundance: NA
j_gene: TRBJ2-7
CDR3aa: ASSHLEGHEQY

v_gene: TRBV6-5
abundance: NA
j_gene: TRBJ2-1
CDR3aa: ASSQLAGGYNEQF

v_gene: TRBV19
abundance: NA
j_gene: TRBJ1-4
CDR3aa: ASSEGQSKLF

v_gene: TRBV4-2
abundance: NA
j_gene: TRBJ1-3
CDR3aa: ASSLLIGSGNTIY

v_gene: TRBV5-1
abundance: few
j_gene: TRBJ1-1
CDR3aa: ASSPDRVNTEAF

v_gene: TRBV3-1/TRBV3-2
abundance: NA
j_gene: TRBJ1-2
CDR3aa: ASSLLDRESNYGYT

v_gene: TRBV27
abundance: NA
j_gene: TRBJ1-5
CDR3aa: ASSLRSLNQPQH

v_gene: TRBV29-1
abundance: NA
j_gene: TRBJ1-1
CDR3aa: SVSRGLNTEAF

v_gene: TRBV7-9
abundance: NA
j_gene: TRBJ2-7
CDR3aa: ASSLIAGESYEQY

v_gene: TRBV5-4
abundance: NA
j_gene: TRBJ2-5
CDR3aa: ASSLEDSGGEETQY

v_gene: TRBV4-2
abundance: NA
j_gene: TRBJ2-7
CDR3aa: ASSQEARVYEQY

v_gene: TRBV10-1
abundance: NA
j_gene: TRBJ2-2
CDR3aa: ASSDPGVGELF

v_gene: TRBV10-1
abundance: NA
j_gene: TRBJ2-3
CDR3aa: ATSENELTDTQY

v_gene: TRBV6-6
abundance: once
j_gene: TRBJ1-2
CDR3aa: ASSYKGDSGYT

v_gene: TRBV18
abundance: NA
j_gene: TRBJ1-1
CDR3aa: ASSRTENTEAF

v_gene: TRBV2
abundance: NA
j_gene: TRBJ2-5
CDR3aa: ASIQPGLYEETQY

v_gene: TRBV10-3
abundance: NA
j_gene: TRBJ2-1
CDR3aa: AISDASGFYNEQF

v_gene: TRBV7-9
abundance: NA
j_gene: TRBJ2-1
CDR3aa: ASSLAKRVNEQF

v_gene: TRBV29-1
abundance: NA
j_gene: TRBJ2-7
CDR3aa: SVVRQGAEGEQY

v_gene: TRBV4-3
abundance: NA
j_gene: TRBJ2-1
CDR3aa: ASSPHPLAVDEQF

v_gene: TRBV7-2
abundance: NA
j_gene: TRBJ2-7
CDR3aa: ASSSSGLAAYEQY

v_gene: TRBV7-8
abundance: NA
j_gene: TRBJ2-7
CDR3aa: ASSLALSIGLATAYEQY

v_gene: TRBV6-4
abundance: NA
j_gene: TRBJ1-6
CDR3aa: ASSPGQTYSPLH

v_gene: TRBV27
abundance: once
j_gene: TRBJ2-2
CDR3aa: ASSLPLLAGNTGELF

v_gene: TRBV4-3
abundance: NA
j_gene: TRBJ2-3
CDR3aa: ASSQGPSGYTDTQY